This TCR beta chain was recovered during a study of blood T cell repertoires in COVID-19. Study at large: The United States, Italy and Spain supplied acute and convalescent COVID-19 samples. T cells, B-cell-depleted T cells, or PBMCs provided the cDNA or gDNA that served as material.

Looked up from germline, CDR1 is LNHDA and CDR2 is SQIVND (reference sequence). This CDR3 has 16 residues. Germline trimming cut 6 bases from V and 0 bases from J; bases unmatched to any gene: 5. Source study methods: Reference gene primers were amplified, and this amplification served to estimate nucleated cell counts. Data came from immunoSEQ multiplex PCR; TCRdb stores just in-frame clones and leaves some out. V, J and clone size are taken as reported in that table, and D and trimming were inferred from the DNA itself. The data show about 240,000 clones, around 90% seen once. Material: peripheral blood. The sequence was obtained from a woman younger than 45 with acute or convalescent COVID-19. The chain recombines TRBV19 with TRBJ2-3; TRBD2 matches at 11 bases. The CDR3 sequence is CASRGGTSGSTDTQYF. The CDR3 DNA is TGTGCCAGTAGGGGAGGGACTAGCGGTAGCACAGATACGCAGTATTTT.